This paragraph reports one TCR beta chain. This record belongs to a study of blood T cell repertoires in COVID-19. This CDR3 region has 12 residues. CDR1 is KGHSH and CDR2 is LQKENI in the germline V gene. Trimming cost V 6 bases and J 10 bases, with 12 bases left between them. The method was immunoSEQ multiplex PCR; TCRdb's version includes in-frame clones alone and lacks a portion of them. The sample contains roughly 200,000 clones, nearly 90% of which appear only once. In Seattle, patients joined the study during active infection and were tracked longitudinally. The V and J genes are TRBV18 and TRBJ1-4, with D hard to call. This receptor was obtained from a man aged 50-59 years with COVID-19, enrolled during active disease. Sequencing input: peripheral blood. As DNA, the CDR3 is TGTGCCAGCTCGCTTTCGGGAGGAAAACTGTTTTTT. It is translated as CASSLSGGKLFF. The full variable domain, rest sourced from reference TRBV18 and TRBJ1-4, is NAGVMQNPRHLVRRRGQEARLRCSPMKGHSHVYWYRQLPEEGLKFMVYLQKENIIDESGMPKERFSAEFPKEGPSILRIQQVVRGDSAAYFCASSLSGGKLFFGSGTQLSVL.